This TCR beta chain was sequenced during a study of blood T cell repertoires in COVID-19. Germline-derived CDR1 and CDR2 are SGHTA and FQGNSA. The CDR3 spans 14 residues. V was cut by 0 bases and J by 4 bases, with 6 bases left in between. The data were produced by immunoSEQ multiplex PCR, yet TCRdb's version contains in-frame clones alone and is incomplete. In the table there are around 150,000 clones, around 80% of which are singletons. Participant ages covered roughly 18 to 89 years across 25 or so US areas. Among Cohort 3 donors, those recovered had two negative PCRs, clearance, or symptom resolution.

This TCR was sampled from a middle-aged man who had recovered from COVID-19. The sequenced material came from PBMCs or T cells enriched from blood (not recorded which). This sequence joins TRBV7-2 and TRBJ2-2; D is unresolved. CDR3 DNA sequence: TGTGCCAGCAGCTTAGCACAGCTCACCGGGGAGCTGTTTTTT. Translated: CASSLAQLTGELFF.